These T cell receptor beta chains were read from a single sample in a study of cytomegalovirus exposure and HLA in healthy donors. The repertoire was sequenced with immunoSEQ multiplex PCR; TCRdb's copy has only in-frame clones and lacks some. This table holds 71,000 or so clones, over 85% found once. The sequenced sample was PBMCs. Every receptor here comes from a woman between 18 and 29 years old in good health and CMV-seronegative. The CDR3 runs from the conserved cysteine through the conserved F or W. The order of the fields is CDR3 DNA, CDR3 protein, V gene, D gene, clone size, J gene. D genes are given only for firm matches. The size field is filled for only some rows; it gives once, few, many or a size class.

cdr3_nt: TGTGCCAGTAGGAGTTCCACCGGGGAGCTGTTTTTT
cdr3_aa: CASRSSTGELFF
v_call: TRBV28
d_call: .
clone_size: once
j_call: TRBJ2-2

cdr3_nt: TGTGCCAGCAGCGTAGTAGGGACAGGGGGCTCAGGAGAAAAACTGTTTTTT
cdr3_aa: CASSVVGTGGSGEKLFF
v_call: TRBV9
d_call: TRBD1
clone_size: .
j_call: TRBJ1-4

cdr3_nt: TGTGCCAGCAGCTTTACTAGAAATACGCAGTATTTT
cdr3_aa: CASSFTRNTQYF
v_call: TRBV11-3
d_call: .
clone_size: .
j_call: TRBJ2-3

cdr3_nt: TGTGCCAGCAGCGTTATAGCGGATCCCTACAATGAGCAGTTCTTC
cdr3_aa: CASSVIADPYNEQFF
v_call: TRBV9
d_call: .
clone_size: .
j_call: TRBJ2-1

cdr3_nt: TGTGCCAGCAGCTTAACATCGTCGGGTACGGCTTTCTTT
cdr3_aa: CASSLTSSGTAFF
v_call: TRBV7-3
d_call: .
clone_size: .
j_call: TRBJ1-1

cdr3_nt: TGCGCCAGCAGCCAAGTGAGGGGGGAAAAACTGTTTTTT
cdr3_aa: CASSQVRGEKLFF
v_call: TRBV4-1
d_call: .
clone_size: .
j_call: TRBJ1-4

cdr3_nt: TGCGCCAGCAGCTTGACCACAGAAAAGAATGAAGCTTTCTTT
cdr3_aa: CASSLTTEKNEAFF
v_call: TRBV5-1
d_call: .
clone_size: .
j_call: TRBJ1-1

cdr3_nt: TGTGCCAGCTCACCATGGGAGGGGGGAACTGAAGCTTTCTTT
cdr3_aa: CASSPWEGGTEAFF
v_call: TRBV18
d_call: .
clone_size: .
j_call: TRBJ1-1

cdr3_nt: TGTGCCAGCCGACCGACAGGCGGACGTAGCAATCAGCCCCAGCATTTT
cdr3_aa: CASRPTGGRSNQPQHF
v_call: TRBV19
d_call: .
clone_size: .
j_call: TRBJ1-5

cdr3_nt: TGTGCCAGCAGGACAGTGCATGGCTACACCTTC
cdr3_aa: CASRTVHGYTF
v_call: TRBV6-1
d_call: .
clone_size: .
j_call: TRBJ1-2

cdr3_nt: TGTGCCAGCAGCAGGGCGAACACTGAAGCTTTCTTT
cdr3_aa: CASSRANTEAFF
v_call: TRBV6-1
d_call: .
clone_size: .
j_call: TRBJ1-1

cdr3_nt: TGTGCCAGCAGCTTAGTGGGGGACAGGCAGCAGTACTTC
cdr3_aa: CASSLVGDRQQYF
v_call: TRBV7-8
d_call: TRBD1
clone_size: .
j_call: TRBJ2-7

cdr3_nt: TGTGCCAGCAGTCCTCCCGGACAGGGTCTAGGGCAGCCCCAGCATTTT
cdr3_aa: CASSPPGQGLGQPQHF
v_call: TRBV6-6
d_call: TRBD1
clone_size: .
j_call: TRBJ1-5

cdr3_nt: TGTGCCAGCAGTGATCAAAAAGCATTTGAAAAACTGTTTTTT
cdr3_aa: CASSDQKAFEKLFF
v_call: TRBV2
d_call: .
clone_size: .
j_call: TRBJ1-4

cdr3_nt: TGTGCCACCAGCAGAGATCTTGGGGCAGACAGGGCTGAGACCCAGTACTTC
cdr3_aa: CATSRDLGADRAETQYF
v_call: TRBV15
d_call: TRBD1
clone_size: .
j_call: TRBJ2-5

cdr3_nt: TGCGCCAGCAGCCAAGAGTATGGAGGTAGCTTCTATAATTCACCCCTCCACTTT
cdr3_aa: CASSQEYGGSFYNSPLHF
v_call: TRBV4-3
d_call: .
clone_size: .
j_call: TRBJ1-6